This T cell receptor (beta chain) was documented in a study of T cells in Graves' hyperthyroidism and ophthalmopathy. The CDR3 has 15 residues. Germline trimming cut 6 bases from V and 2 bases from J; bases unmatched to any gene: 6. Germline lookup yields CDR1 SNHLY and CDR2 FYNNEI. RNA transcripts provided the source from which TCR beta CDR3 regions were amplified. HTBI primers were used for first-round RT-PCR of the TCR CDR3. TCRdb re-called the multiplex PCR reads with MiXCR, one entry per CDR3 protein. The sample has approximately 520,000 distinct CDR3 sequences, around 20% seen once; the top ten hold around a quarter. An absence of ophthalmopathy progression within 18 months meant stable Graves' hyperthyroidism. Patients aged 18 to 65 had newly diagnosed hyperthyroidism that had lasted under 2 months. Clinical symptoms, serum thyroxine, TRAb, thyroid ultrasound and orbital computed tomography informed diagnoses. Cells are PBMCs isolated from more than 8.5 ml of fresh blood.

This chain links TRBV2 with TRBJ1-2; 10 bases align to TRBD1. Sequenced: blood. This clonotype was sampled from a man younger than 35 with Graves' hyperthyroidism. The CDR3 here is CASRYGTGVNYGYTF. CDR3 nucleotide sequence: TGTGCCAGCAGATATGGGACAGGGGTAAACTATGGCTACACCTTC.